Each of the 7 T cell receptor beta chains below was sequenced from the same sample in a study of cytomegalovirus exposure and HLA in healthy donors (dated by TCRdb to 2016 to 2017). The library came from the immunoSEQ multiplex PCR assay. For the multiplex PCR, a mixture combining 60 forward primers for TCR Vbeta segments and 13 reverse primers for TCR Jbeta segments was used. TCRdb took this table from immuneACCESS and kept in-frame rearrangements with V and J called. Such tables lack part of the clones; where checked against another copy, unresolved V genes explain under half of the gap, and the rest is unexplained. In this sample the table shows approximately 190,000 clones, roughly 84% of which occur a single time. The top ten clones comprise 2.6% of the sample. The sequencing input was PBMCs. These receptors were taken from a woman in her forties or fifties in good health and CMV-seropositive.

This rearrangement joins TRBV4-3 to TRBJ2-1, with TRBD2 matching 7 bases. Trimming at V came to 1 base and at J to 7 bases, leaving 7 bases not matched to a gene. The CDR3 has 15 amino acids. Germline values: CDR1 LGHNA, CDR2 YSLEER. The CDR3, as DNA: TGCGCCAGCAGCCAAGGGAGCGGGGTCCCTAATGAGCAGTTCTTC. Translating it yields CASSQGSGVPNEQFF.

Here the CDR3 DNA reads TGCAGTGCTAGGGACAGAGAGACCCAGTACTTC. Translation gives CSARDRETQYF. The chain couples TRBV20-1 to TRBJ2-5, with D perhaps matching TRBD1 (6 bases). Germline assignment: CDR1 DFQATT and CDR2 SNEGSKA (reference sequence). V lost 3 bases and J lost 4, with 6 bases in between. This CDR3 is built from 11 residues.

The CDR3 nucleotides read TGTGCCAGCAGTCCTGGACTAGCGGGGGTCGAGCAGTACTTC. Translating gives CASSPGLAGVEQYF. The V and J genes are TRBV11-2 and TRBJ2-7, with 13 nucleotides matching TRBD2. The junction had 5 bases not matched to a gene; V was cut back by 6 bases and J by 6 bases. Germline-derived CDR1 and CDR2 are SGHAT and FQNNGV. This CDR3 has 14 residues. The variable domain in full, completed from reference TRBV11-2 and TRBJ2-7, reads EAGVAQSPRYKIIEKRQSVAFWCNPISGHATLYWYQQILGQGPKLLIQFQNNGVVDDSQLPKDRFSAERLKGVDSTLKIQPAKLEDSAVYLCASSPGLAGVEQYFGPGTRLTVT.

The CDR3 protein is CASSQEWDSGMNSPLHF. Written as DNA, the CDR3 is TGCGCCAGCAGCCAAGAATGGGACAGTGGGATGAATTCACCCCTCCACTTT. V usage is TRBV4-3 and J usage is TRBJ1-6, with 7 bases identical to TRBD1. V shed 0 bases and J 7 bases; nucleotides not matched to a gene: 9. Germline CDR1 reads LGHNA; CDR2 reads YSLEER. The CDR3 totals 17 residues.

V and J are TRBV6-5 and TRBJ1-2, with TRBD1 matching over 7 bases. This CDR3 comprises 14 residues. Germline CDR1 and CDR2: MNHEY and SVGAGI. Trimming cost V 6 bases and J 5 bases; bases outside gene matches: 9. CDR3 DNA: TGTGCCAGCAGCAAACAGGGGAGGAAGTATGGCTACACCTTC. Residues: CASSKQGRKYGYTF.

With respect to this clone: Other DNA sequences of this sample code for an identical CDR3. V is TRBV19 and J is TRBJ2-5; the match to TRBD2 covers 7 bases. The CDR3 spans 14 residues. Per germline, CDR1 LNHDA and CDR2 SQIVND (reference sequence). Unmatched junction bases numbered 3, after V lost 1 base and J lost 4 bases. CDR3 DNA: TGTGCCAGTAGTATAGGGGGAGGGGCAGAGACCCAGTACTTC. This sequence encodes CASSIGGGAETQYF.

The rearrangement uses TRBV5-8 and TRBJ2-5; TRBD1 matches at 7 bases. Germline lookup yields CDR1 SGHTS and CDR2 YDEGEE. The CDR3 runs to 15 residues. Unmatched junction bases numbered 5, after V lost 0 bases and J lost 3 bases. CDR3 amino acids: CASSLGDRIKETQYF. The CDR3 coding sequence is TGTGCCAGCAGCTTGGGGGACAGAATCAAAGAGACCCAGTACTTC.